The clone carrying this T cell receptor (beta chain) was detected a few times. RNA transcripts provided the source from which TCR beta CDR3 regions were amplified. The study used the HTBI primer set for a first-round RT-PCR of the TCR CDR3. TCRdb independently ran MiXCR on the multiplex PCR reads; one entry per CDR3 protein. Of under 350,000 distinct CDR3 sequences listed, about a sixth were seen once; the top ten hold around 57%. This sample is part of a study of T cells in Graves' hyperthyroidism and ophthalmopathy. CDR3 length: 16 residues. The V and J ends lost 5 bases and 0 bases, in that order; junction bases with no gene match: 7. The germline CDR1 and CDR2 sequences are DFQATT and SNEGSKA (reference sequence).

The clonotype comes from an older woman with Graves' ophthalmopathy. Material: blood. The chain employs TRBV20-1 and TRBJ2-7; 13 positions match TRBD2. The CDR3 DNA sequence: TGCAGTGCTTTCCGGGGACTAGCGGGATACTCCTACGAGCAGTACTTC. Its translation is CSAFRGLAGYSYEQYF.